This is a list of T cell receptor beta chains from one sample in a study of T-cell memory formation after mild COVID-19. TCRdb recomputed calls from the 5' RACE reads with MiXCR, one row per CDR3 protein. The sample contains more than 200,000 distinct CDR3 sequences, approximately 16% of which appear only once. Specimen: PBMCs or a T cell subset sorted from them (not recorded which). These receptors originate from a man between 18 and 35 years old who had mild COVID-19 (a few samples of this study predate the infection). Cell type and time point are not known. CDR3s include the opening cysteine and the closing phenylalanine or tryptophan. The D gene is left open where the match is weak. Clone size, where shown, is once, few, many, or a class for clones that have expanded.

J gene,D gene,clone size,V gene,CDR3 DNA,CDR3 protein
TRBJ1-1,TRBD1,NA,TRBV2,TGTGCCAGCAGTAAACGGACAGGGTCGAACACTGAAGCTTTCTTT,CASSKRTGSNTEAFF
TRBJ2-5,TRBD2,few,TRBV30,TGTGCCTGGAATCGGGGGGGGAGCCAAGAGACCCAGTACTTC,CAWNRGGSQETQYF
TRBJ2-5,TRBD2,NA,TRBV7-3,TGTGCCAGCAGCCGCGGGGGGGCCTCAGAGACCCAGTACTTC,CASSRGGASETQYF
TRBJ1-6,TRBD1,NA,TRBV18,TGTGCCAGCTCACCCCCCTTCTCGGACAGGGGAGCCTCACCCCTCCACTTT,CASSPPFSDRGASPLHF
TRBJ2-1,NA,once,TRBV14,TGTGCCAGCAGCCAAGATCTCCGAGGGGGGTTAGGGCAGTTCTTC,CASSQDLRGGLGQFF
TRBJ1-5,NA,NA,TRBV6-5,TGTGCCAGCAGCCCTTACAGGGTAAATCAGCCCCAGCATTTT,CASSPYRVNQPQHF
TRBJ2-7,TRBD2,few,TRBV3-1,TGTGCCAGCAGCCAGGTTCCTAGCGGGGGCGGCGAGCAGTACTTC,CASSQVPSGGGEQYF
TRBJ2-3,NA,NA,TRBV7-2,TGTGCCAGCAGCTCCGGGACCACACAACTCACAGATACGCAGTATTTT,CASSSGTTQLTDTQYF
TRBJ1-1,NA,NA,TRBV5-1,TGCGCCAGCAGCTGGGGTCCCGATGAAGCTTTCTTT,CASSWGPDEAFF
TRBJ1-5,NA,few,TRBV29-1,TGCAGCGTTGGCGAGGGGACCTACTATCAGCCCCAGCATTTT,CSVGEGTYYQPQHF
TRBJ1-3,NA,few,TRBV9,TGTGCCAGCAGCGTGGGAAGGGACGTCGGAAACACCATATATTTT,CASSVGRDVGNTIYF
TRBJ1-1,NA,NA,TRBV12-5,TGTGCTAGTGTCGAGAACACTGAAGCTTTCTTT,CASVENTEAFF
TRBJ2-7,NA,many,TRBV7-9,TGTGCCAGCAGCTTAGACAGGGACGAGCAGTACTTC,CASSLDRDEQYF
TRBJ1-1,NA,once,TRBV24-1,TGTGCCACCAGTGACTCTGCAGGGAACACTGAAGCTTTCTTT,CATSDSAGNTEAFF
TRBJ2-1,NA,NA,TRBV7-2,TGTGCCAACCGGGACCCCGGGATCGGTGAGCAGTTCTTC,CANRDPGIGEQFF
TRBJ2-5,TRBD1,NA,TRBV5-1,TGCGCCAGCAGTGAATTGGGACAGGGGGGAGAGACCCAGTACTTC,CASSELGQGGETQYF
TRBJ1-6,NA,few,TRBV4-1,TGCGCCAGCAGCCAAGACTGGGTTTTGAGTTTGGGTAATTCACCCCTCCACTTT,CASSQDWVLSLGNSPLHF
TRBJ1-5,NA,NA,TRBV4-1,TGCGCCAGCAGCCAAGGCGTGGGCACAAAGCCCCAGCATTTT,CASSQGVGTKPQHF
TRBJ1-1,TRBD1,NA,TRBV28,TGTGCCAGCAGCCACCTCACAGGGGGCAACACTGAAGCTTTCTTT,CASSHLTGGNTEAFF
TRBJ1-5,NA,few,TRBV12-3/TRBV12-4,TGTGCCAGCAGTGGGGACACCGTTAATCAGCCCCAGCATTTT,CASSGDTVNQPQHF
TRBJ1-5,TRBD1,few,TRBV20-1,TGCAGTGCTAGAGTGACAGGGGGCTGGAATCAGCCCCAGCATTTT,CSARVTGGWNQPQHF
TRBJ1-1,NA,NA,TRBV20-1,TGCAGTGCTAGAGTCGACCCTACAAGAGCTTTCTTT,CSARVDPTRAFF
TRBJ1-1,NA,few,TRBV4-3,TGCGCCAGCAGCCCCACCGGACCTATGAACACTGAAGCTTTCTTT,CASSPTGPMNTEAFF
TRBJ1-1,NA,NA,TRBV20-1,TGCAGTGCTAGCCCCCAGGGGAACACTGAAGCTTTCTTT,CSASPQGNTEAFF
TRBJ1-1,NA,NA,TRBV18,TGTGTCACCAGGGGCTCGATGAACACTGAAGCTTTCTTT,CVTRGSMNTEAFF
TRBJ2-3,NA,few,TRBV7-9,TGTGCCAGCAGCAAACCCGGGGTTGGAGATACGCAGTATTTT,CASSKPGVGDTQYF
TRBJ1-1,NA,few,TRBV5-1,TGCGCCAGCAGCCTTCCACAGGAAGCTGAAGCTTTCTTT,CASSLPQEAEAFF
TRBJ1-1,NA,few,TRBV7-2,TGTGCCAGCAAAGCTTTACGAAACACTGAAGCTTTCTTT,CASKALRNTEAFF
TRBJ1-1,NA,few,TRBV27,TGTGCCAGCAGTTCCCGGGTAGGCCCAGTTTGGAACACTGAAGCTTTCTTT,CASSSRVGPVWNTEAFF
TRBJ2-3,NA,NA,TRBV6-1,TGTGCCAGCAGTGAATACTCCGATACGCAGTATTTT,CASSEYSDTQYF
TRBJ2-1,TRBD2,few,TRBV6-5,TGTGCCAGCAGTGGGACTAGCGGGGCGCTCTCCTACAATGAGCAGTTCTTC,CASSGTSGALSYNEQFF
TRBJ1-6,NA,NA,TRBV7-6,TGTGCCAGCACCCGAACGCCGGGCAATTCACCCCTCCACTTT,CASTRTPGNSPLHF
TRBJ1-2,NA,few,TRBV27,TGTGCCAGCAGTCGCGCTTATACTAACTATGGCTACACCTTC,CASSRAYTNYGYTF
TRBJ1-2,NA,NA,TRBV7-2,TGTGCCAGCAGCTTAGTGTCCGCGGAGATCTATGGCTACACCTTC,CASSLVSAEIYGYTF
TRBJ1-2,NA,NA,TRBV7-2,TGTGCCAGCAGCTTAGACAGAACCCTAGGGGGCTACACCTTC,CASSLDRTLGGYTF
TRBJ2-3,TRBD2,NA,TRBV2,TGTGCCAGCAGAGCGGGGGGGGATACGCAGTATTTT,CASRAGGDTQYF
TRBJ2-4,NA,few,TRBV18,TGTGCCAGCTCCCCTTCGACCCTGGGAAACATTCAGTACTTC,CASSPSTLGNIQYF
TRBJ2-4,NA,NA,TRBV11-2,TGTGCCAGCAGCTTACAGGGTAGTGGCGGCATTCAGTACTTC,CASSLQGSGGIQYF
TRBJ2-5,NA,NA,TRBV12-3/TRBV12-4,TGTGCCAGCAGTTTCTGGGGGGTCCAGGACACCCAGTACTTC,CASSFWGVQDTQYF
TRBJ2-1,TRBD2,NA,TRBV4-1,TGCGCCAGCAGCCCAGGACTAGCGGAGGTTGAGCAGTTCTTC,CASSPGLAEVEQFF
TRBJ1-1,NA,few,TRBV5-5,TGTGCCAGCAGCTGGGACATCAACACTGAAGCTTTCTTT,CASSWDINTEAFF
TRBJ2-5,NA,few,TRBV5-4,TGTGCCAGCAGCTTGGATGGGTACCAAGAGACCCAGTACTTC,CASSLDGYQETQYF